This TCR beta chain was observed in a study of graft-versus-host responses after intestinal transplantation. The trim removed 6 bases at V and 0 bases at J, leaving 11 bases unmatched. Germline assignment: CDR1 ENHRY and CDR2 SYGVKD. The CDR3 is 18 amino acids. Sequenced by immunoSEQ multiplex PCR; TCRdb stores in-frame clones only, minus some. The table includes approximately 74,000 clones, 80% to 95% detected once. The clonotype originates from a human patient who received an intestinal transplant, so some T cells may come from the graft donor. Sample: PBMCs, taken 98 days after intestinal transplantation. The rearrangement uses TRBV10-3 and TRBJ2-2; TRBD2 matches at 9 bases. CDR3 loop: CAISGGSGGLANTGELFF. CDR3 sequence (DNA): TGTGCCATCAGCGGCGGTAGCGGGGGCCTCGCGAACACCGGGGAGCTGTTTTTT.